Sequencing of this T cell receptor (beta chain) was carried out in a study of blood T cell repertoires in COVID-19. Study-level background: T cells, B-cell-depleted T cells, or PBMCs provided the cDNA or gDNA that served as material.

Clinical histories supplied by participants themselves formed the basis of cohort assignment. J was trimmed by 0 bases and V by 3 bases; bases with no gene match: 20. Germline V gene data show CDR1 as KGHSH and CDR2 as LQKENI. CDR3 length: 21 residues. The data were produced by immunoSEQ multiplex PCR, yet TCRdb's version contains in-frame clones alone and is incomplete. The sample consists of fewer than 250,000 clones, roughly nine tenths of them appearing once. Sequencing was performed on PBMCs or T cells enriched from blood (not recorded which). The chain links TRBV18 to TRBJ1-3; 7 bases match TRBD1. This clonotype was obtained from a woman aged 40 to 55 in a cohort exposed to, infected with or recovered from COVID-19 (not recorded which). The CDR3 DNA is TGTGCCAGCTCACCGGATCTTCCGGACAGGAAAAGCCCACGCTCTGGAAACACCATATATTTT. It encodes CASSPDLPDRKSPRSGNTIYF.